The T cell receptor (beta chain) under discussion was sequenced for a study of blood T cell repertoires in COVID-19. Original data processing: Amplification of reference gene primers was used by the study to estimate nucleated cell counts. Measured with immunoSEQ multiplex PCR; TCRdb has only the in-frame clones, and not every one. V, J and clone size were drawn from that table, and D and trimming were deduced from the DNA. The table lists some 130,000 clones, around three quarters of them singletons. This CDR3 has 13 amino acids. Germline V lookup: CDR1 SGHTA, CDR2 FQGNSA. The V end lost 1 base, the J end lost 7 bases, and 5 bases lay between the germline ends. This clone counts as medium-sized.

The receptor was isolated from a man older than 75 with acute or convalescent COVID-19. Sequencing input: peripheral blood. The rearrangement uses TRBV7-2 and TRBJ1-6; unclear D gene. In nucleotides, the CDR3 is TGTGCCAGCAGCTTAGAGAGAAATTCACCCCTCCACTTT. It is translated as CASSLERNSPLHF.